Listed below are T cell receptor beta chains from one sample, sequenced in a study of CD8 T cells in Susac syndrome. MiXCR, applied by TCRdb to the immunoSEQ multiplex PCR reads, yields one record per CDR3 protein. The sample lists some 190,000 distinct CDR3 sequences; 85% to 95% were seen once. Sequenced: CD4+ T cells from PBMCs. The receptor source for this set is a human donor in good health. CDR3s include the opening cysteine and the closing phenylalanine or tryptophan. The D gene is left open where the match is weak. The size entry is marked missing in some rows and otherwise reads once, few, many or a size class.

.	TRBJ1-4	TRBV5-1	.	CASSVAGTSDEKLFF	TGCGCCAGCAGCGTGGCCGGGACATCGGATGAAAAACTGTTTTTT
TRBD2	TRBJ2-3	TRBV12-3/TRBV12-4	.	CASSLRTSGRDHTQYF	TGTGCCAGCAGTCTCCGGACTAGCGGGAGGGATCATACGCAGTATTTT
TRBD1	TRBJ2-4	TRBV30	.	CAWSGGGRGIQYF	TGTGCCTGGAGTGGAGGGGGCCGGGGCATTCAGTACTTC
.	TRBJ1-2	TRBV6-2/TRBV6-3	.	CASSGVNYGYTF	TGTGCCAGCAGTGGAGTTAACTATGGCTACACCTTC
TRBD2	TRBJ2-3	TRBV12-3/TRBV12-4	.	CASRQSLGLAGTDTQYF	TGTGCCAGCAGACAGAGCCTCGGGCTAGCGGGCACAGATACGCAGTATTTT
.	TRBJ2-3	TRBV28	.	CASRGVADTQYF	TGTGCCAGCAGGGGAGTGGCGGATACGCAGTATTTT
TRBD1	TRBJ1-2	TRBV29-1	.	CSVDRTGQGAKGYTF	TGCAGCGTTGACCGAACGGGACAGGGGGCTAAAGGCTACACCTTC
.	TRBJ2-6	TRBV28	.	CASSSQGGPPGANVLTF	TGTGCCAGCAGTTCCCAGGGAGGCCCCCCTGGGGCCAACGTCCTGACTTTC
.	TRBJ2-1	TRBV4-3	.	CASSQADRRGHEQFF	TGCGCCAGCAGCCAAGCGGACCGCCGAGGTCATGAGCAGTTCTTC
.	TRBJ1-5	TRBV25-1	once	CASSDSISNQPQHF	TGTGCCAGCAGTGACAGTATTAGCAATCAGCCCCAGCATTTT
TRBD1	TRBJ1-4	TRBV5-4	.	CASSPQGATNEKLFF	TGTGCCAGCAGCCCACAGGGGGCGACTAATGAAAAACTGTTTTTT
.	TRBJ1-2	TRBV12-3/TRBV12-4	.	CASSAVQGVEGYTF	TGTGCCAGCAGTGCCGTGCAGGGAGTAGAAGGCTACACCTTC
.	TRBJ2-3	TRBV2	.	CASTLPRGSGTDTQYF	TGTGCCAGCACCCTACCCCGGGGCTCCGGCACAGATACGCAGTATTTT
.	TRBJ2-3	TRBV6-2/TRBV6-3	.	CASSYRRISTDTQYF	TGTGCCAGCAGTTACAGGCGGATTAGCACAGATACGCAGTATTTT
.	TRBJ2-2	TRBV11-2	once	CASTPGVNGELFF	TGTGCCAGCACTCCGGGAGTGAACGGGGAGCTGTTTTTT
.	TRBJ2-1	TRBV12-3/TRBV12-4	.	CASSLGEGFGLNEQFF	TGTGCCAGCAGTTTAGGTGAGGGTTTTGGGCTGAATGAGCAGTTCTTC
TRBD1	TRBJ1-2	TRBV4-1	.	CASSQDWDSNYGYTF	TGCGCCAGCAGCCAAGATTGGGACAGTAACTATGGCTACACCTTC
TRBD2	TRBJ2-3	TRBV28	.	CASPQGASGREVDTQYF	TGTGCCAGCCCCCAGGGGGCTAGCGGGAGGGAGGTGGATACGCAGTATTTT
.	TRBJ2-1	TRBV9	.	CASSVRGLARINEQFF	TGTGCCAGCAGCGTGAGAGGGCTAGCTAGAATCAATGAGCAGTTCTTC
.	TRBJ1-6	TRBV20-1	once	CSARDPRQDLLHF	TGCAGTGCTAGAGATCCCCGGCAGGACTTACTCCACTTT
.	TRBJ1-1	TRBV30	once	CAWSPPEDRGNTEAFF	TGTGCCTGGAGCCCACCCGAGGACAGAGGGAACACTGAAGCTTTCTTT
.	TRBJ2-7	TRBV19	once	CASTGDSYEQYF	TGTGCCAGTACGGGCGACTCCTACGAGCAGTACTTC
TRBD1	TRBJ2-5	TRBV12-3/TRBV12-4	.	CASSRRDRGEETQYF	TGTGCCAGCAGCCGCCGGGACAGGGGCGAGGAGACCCAGTACTTC
.	TRBJ1-1	TRBV12-3/TRBV12-4	.	CASTLSQNTEAFF	TGTGCCAGCACCTTGAGTCAGAACACTGAAGCTTTCTTT
.	TRBJ2-5	TRBV3-1	once	CASSQGGKTMETQYF	TGTGCCAGCAGCCAAGGGGGAAAGACCATGGAGACCCAGTACTTC
TRBD1	TRBJ2-5	TRBV9	.	CASSLEGTAQETQYF	TGTGCCAGCAGCCTAGAAGGGACAGCCCAAGAGACCCAGTACTTC
.	TRBJ1-1	TRBV29-1	.	CSWGETFNTEAFF	TGCAGCTGGGGGGAGACATTCAACACTGAAGCTTTCTTT
.	TRBJ2-1	TRBV29-1	.	CSVEDPTLGGYNEQFF	TGCAGCGTTGAAGATCCGACCCTTGGGGGATACAATGAGCAGTTCTTC
.	TRBJ2-1	TRBV24-1	.	CATSGLTGNHEQFF	TGTGCCACCAGTGGTTTAACAGGGAACCATGAGCAGTTCTTC
.	TRBJ2-7	TRBV6-5	.	CASSRGRAVEQYF	TGTGCCAGCAGCCGCGGCCGGGCGGTCGAGCAGTACTTC
TRBD1	TRBJ2-1	TRBV3-1	few	CASSQGQGAREQFF	TGTGCCAGCAGCCAAGGACAGGGGGCAAGAGAGCAGTTCTTC
TRBD1	TRBJ2-1	TRBV12-3/TRBV12-4	.	CASSLVTGGGQFF	TGTGCCAGCAGTTTAGTAACAGGGGGTGGGCAGTTCTTC
TRBD1	TRBJ2-1	TRBV6-6	.	CASSYSGTGNNEQFF	TGTGCCAGCAGTTACTCTGGGACAGGCAACAATGAGCAGTTCTTC
.	TRBJ2-2	TRBV2	.	CASSDDRHTGELFF	TGTGCCAGCAGTGACGACAGGCACACCGGGGAGCTGTTTTTT
.	TRBJ1-5	TRBV24-1	.	CATSDSLLRQPQHF	TGTGCCACCAGTGATTCCCTGCTCCGCCAGCCCCAGCATTTT
.	TRBJ2-7	TRBV25-1	.	CASSLGPGIERYF	TGTGCCAGCAGCTTAGGGCCAGGGATCGAACGGTACTTC
TRBD1	TRBJ1-2	TRBV29-1	.	CSVGQGGYTF	TGCAGCGTAGGACAGGGAGGCTACACCTTC
.	TRBJ1-6	TRBV12-3/TRBV12-4	.	CASTRQVDSPLHF	TGTGCCAGCACTCGGCAGGTGGATTCACCCCTCCACTTT
.	TRBJ1-6	TRBV3-1	.	CASSQEIGHSPLHF	TGTGCCAGCAGCCAAGAGATAGGCCATTCACCCCTCCACTTT
.	TRBJ2-5	TRBV7-9	.	CASSLTGQQETQYF	TGTGCCAGCAGCTTAACCGGACAGCAAGAGACCCAGTACTTC
.	TRBJ2-7	TRBV13	.	CASSQNSVEQYF	TGTGCCAGCAGTCAAAATTCGGTCGAGCAGTACTTC
.	TRBJ2-5	TRBV3-1	.	CASHTNLEAQYF	TGTGCCAGCCACACAAACCTCGAGGCCCAGTACTTC
.	TRBJ2-7	TRBV7-2	.	CASSKARPHEQYF	TGTGCCAGCAGCAAAGCCAGACCCCACGAGCAGTACTTC
.	TRBJ2-1	TRBV20-1	.	CSASWGNRRYNEQFF	TGCAGTGCTAGTTGGGGCAACCGCCGATACAATGAGCAGTTCTTC
.	TRBJ1-1	TRBV9	.	CASSVVGIWDTEAFF	TGTGCCAGCAGCGTAGTAGGGATATGGGACACTGAAGCTTTCTTT
.	TRBJ2-1	TRBV5-4	.	CASSFTGNEQFF	TGTGCCAGCAGCTTCACCGGAAATGAGCAGTTCTTC
.	TRBJ1-2	TRBV12-3/TRBV12-4	.	CASSLDAEVYGYTF	TGTGCCAGCAGTTTAGATGCGGAAGTCTACGGCTACACCTTC
TRBD1	TRBJ1-2	TRBV2	.	CASRDRNYGYTF	TGTGCCAGTCGGGACAGGAACTATGGCTACACCTTC
.	TRBJ2-1	TRBV12-3/TRBV12-4	.	CASSPPAKSSYNEQFF	TGTGCCAGCAGTCCGCCTGCTAAGAGCTCCTACAATGAGCAGTTCTTC
.	TRBJ1-1	TRBV20-1	.	CSARDEGNTEAFF	TGCAGTGCTAGAGATGAAGGGAACACTGAAGCTTTCTTT
.	TRBJ1-1	TRBV15	.	CATSRKTSAPNTEAFF	TGTGCCACCAGCAGGAAAACTTCGGCCCCGAACACTGAAGCTTTCTTT
TRBD2	TRBJ2-3	TRBV24-1	.	CATSPSGGVDTQYF	TGTGCCACCAGCCCTAGCGGGGGGGTGGATACGCAGTATTTT
.	TRBJ2-4	TRBV10-3	.	CAISEEGPGNIQYF	TGTGCCATCAGTGAGGAGGGACCAGGGAACATTCAGTACTTC
TRBD1	TRBJ2-7	TRBV3-1	once	CASSQVTGDYEQYF	TGTGCCAGCAGCCAAGTGACAGGGGACTACGAGCAGTACTTC
.	TRBJ2-1	TRBV7-2	once	CASSSAPQGNNNEQFF	TGTGCCAGCAGCTCAGCCCCTCAGGGGAACAACAATGAGCAGTTCTTC
.	TRBJ1-1	TRBV7-2	.	CASSPGTLNTEAFF	TGTGCCAGCAGCCCCGGGACACTGAACACTGAAGCTTTCTTT
.	TRBJ2-1	TRBV3-1	.	CASSQDLGKQFF	TGTGCCAGCAGCCAAGATTTGGGTAAGCAGTTCTTC
.	TRBJ1-2	TRBV12-3/TRBV12-4	.	CASSITGTDGYTF	TGTGCCAGCAGCATTACAGGGACGGATGGCTACACCTTC
.	TRBJ1-4	TRBV27	.	CASKWGSLTTNEKLFF	TGTGCCAGCAAATGGGGGTCCCTTACAACTAATGAAAAACTGTTTTTT
.	TRBJ2-4	TRBV18	.	CASSPRSPGLTELAKNIQYF	TGTGCCAGCTCACCACGGTCTCCCGGGTTGACGGAGCTCGCCAAAAACATTCAGTACTTC